This T cell receptor beta chain was sequenced in a study of control samples from healthy donors and cancer patients. Clones were read by immunoSEQ multiplex PCR, and TCRdb kept only the in-frame ones, dropping some. Seen here are around 50,000 clones, roughly nine tenths observed once, and the top ten hold roughly 1.5%. The CDR3 contains 15 residues. Germline loops: CDR1 LGHNT, CDR2 FRNRAP. The V segment lost 7 bases and the J segment 4 bases; nucleotides outside the gene matches: 10. The chain recombines TRBV12-5 with TRBJ2-1, with 7 bases matching TRBD2. The TCR comes from a man aged 40-55 years with colorectal cancer. Sequenced material: PBMCs. The CDR3 sequence: CASAPGGGLYNEQFF. DNA for the CDR3: TGTGCTAGTGCCCCTGGGGGGGGTCTGTACAATGAGCAGTTCTTC.